This T cell receptor beta chain is from a study of vaccination and CD4 T cells after COVID-19. On the study more broadly: Control cultures used a CEFX viral epitope pool, an HIV-1 Nef peptide pool, or no peptide. Points from the study as a whole: Spike mono-reactivity was the property of 304 of 307 vaccine-specific clones in convalescent patients.

V was pared by 4 bases and J by 5 bases, with 8 bases of the junction left unmatched. The CDR3 extends over 14 amino acids. Germline CDR1 is SGHRS and CDR2 is YFSETQ. Described treatment: approximately nine-day PBMC culture with coronavirus spike peptide pools or control peptides (ViraFEST assay). With the Oncomine TCR Beta short-read assay, DNA from cultured CD4+ T cells was sequenced. TCRdb analysed the PCR reads with MiXCR anew, one entry per CDR3 protein. In the table there are about 12,000 distinct CDR3 sequences, approximately 60% of which are singletons. Regarding this clonotype: Its matching antigen is unknown.

The sample comprised CD4+ T cells from blood, cultured in vitro. The TCR originated in a human donor who had recovered from COVID-19. V and J are TRBV5-1 and TRBJ1-2; 7 bases map to TRBD1. The CDR3 nucleotides read TGCGCCAGCAGCCGACAGGGAGCGGATTATGGCTACACCTTC. This codes for CASSRQGADYGYTF.